This T cell receptor beta chain originates from a study of cytomegalovirus exposure and HLA in healthy donors. Study-level information: The approximately 120 validation repertoires were reported in a later analysis to have been generated on the same platform as the approximately 600 first-cohort repertoires. General observations from the study: TCR beta chains numbering about 160 were designated cytomegalovirus-associated.

Between the trimmed V and J ends, which lost 2 bases and 0 bases, there was a span of 5 bases. CDR1 and CDR2 (germline): MDHEN, SYDVKM. This CDR3 spans 13 amino acids. Details on this clone: Its antigen is not known.

Using immunoSEQ multiplex PCR, the repertoire was profiled, and TCRdb retains in-frame clones only, with some absent. The sample includes tens of thousands of clones, 85% to 95% seen only once; the top ten take under 6.5%. This clonotype was sampled from a woman aged 18-29 years in good health and CMV-seropositive. The chain employs TRBV28 and TRBJ2-7, with D unclear. The sequenced sample was PBMCs. The CDR3 sequence: CASSLAHSYEQYF. The CDR3, as DNA: TGTGCCAGCAGTTTAGCACACTCCTACGAGCAGTACTTC.